These T cell receptor beta chains were read from a single sample in a study of graft-versus-host responses after intestinal transplantation. These receptors are not linked to any known antigen. This table comes from immunoSEQ multiplex PCR, and its TCRdb copy is limited to in-frame clones, with some not included. The table lists approximately 70,000 clones, 84% of them singletons, with 0.39% in the top ten. The sample consisted of unstimulated CD4+ T cells sorted from spleen or lymph node cells, taken before transplant. These receptors were obtained from a human donor who was the organ donor for an intestinal transplant. Both conserved end residues are trimmed from each CDR3. The order of the fields is V gene, CDR3 protein.

TRBV5-8,ASTLVRGIGEKLF
TRBV11-2,ASNPTSGGAGETQY
TRBV7-8,ASSPEGGANTGELF
TRBV2,ASSERRPSGNTIY
TRBV10-1,ASQETGTGGVDTQY
TRBV2,ASSEAVAGETQY
TRBV27,ASSLQGAQTDTQY
TRBV5-1,ASSYGGGEQF
TRBV9,ASSVGTSGSPTDTQY
TRBV5-1,ASSLGDRALNTEAF
TRBV5-1,ASSWDRGYTDTQY
TRBV5-1,ASSSSISYT
TRBV5-1,ASSSDRGEKLF
TRBV6-5,ASSSLGRGYT
TRBV28,ASSLPGAGYT
TRBV5-5,ASSLGGVDQPQH
TRBV4-3,ASSQYRESYGYT
TRBV29-1,SVEQGASGYT
TRBV29-1,SAGLAGATDTQY
TRBV29-1,SVEDRVGGYT
TRBV6-5,ASSYSLDRGDTEAF
TRBV5-1,ASWAGDSLPLLTQY
TRBV7-9,ASSLALDFSDTQY
TRBV27,ASSLRRQGMEKLF
TRBV5-6,ASSFDRANTEAF
TRBV28,ASSLLQGGGYT
TRBV5-4,ASSSGLDTDTQY
TRBV7-2,ASSRGQETQY
TRBV9,ASSVAPPGGSGNTIY
TRBV9,ASSVEQGQPQH
TRBV28,ASLPLTLRDRANYGYT
TRBV6-1,ASSEGTSGGTQY
TRBV15,ATSRGGPDTQY
TRBV30,AWSAGRTGTGELF
TRBV4-1,ASSPDRGRQPQH
TRBV11-3,ASSLQGARDQPQH
TRBV6-5,ASRRLRYNEQF